The source of this T cell receptor (beta chain) is a study of cytomegalovirus exposure and HLA in healthy donors. V was shortened by 5 bases and J by 5 bases, with 10 bases between the two germline ends. Germline CDR1 and CDR2: SGHDT and YYEEEE. The length of the CDR3 is 12 residues. Both 60 Vbeta primers and 13 Jbeta primers went into the PCR. Libraries were prepared by immunoSEQ multiplex PCR; TCRdb keeps only in-frame clonotypes and omits some of them. The table lists about 160,000 clones, almost 80% of them singletons. The chain joins TRBV5-6 to TRBJ1-2, with D perhaps TRBD1 (6 bases). The sequence came from a woman aged 45-65 years in good health and CMV-seropositive. Sample: PBMCs. The DNA for the CDR3 is TGTGCCAGCAGTTATGGACAGTATGGCTACACCTTC. This sequence encodes CASSYGQYGYTF.